The rows below give T cell receptor beta chains drawn from one sample of a study of T cell responses to AZD1222 COVID-19 vaccine. Only in-frame clones appear in the TCRdb table, and some are missing; sequencing was by immunoSEQ multiplex PCR. This table holds 150,000 to 200,000 clones, roughly 90% found once. The source material was peripheral blood, sampled 28 days after the second AZD1222 dose. These receptor sequences come from an adult who received the AZD1222 COVID-19 vaccine. CDR3s include the opening cysteine and the closing phenylalanine or tryptophan. Each record gives: V gene, D gene, clone size, J gene, CDR3 protein, CDR3 DNA. The D gene is left open where the match is weak. Expanded clones are given a class, and other clones once, few, many or no size at all.

V gene: TRBV20-1
D gene: -
clone size: few
J gene: TRBJ2-7
CDR3 protein: CSAPRGHEQYF
CDR3 DNA: TGCAGTGCTCCCCGAGGTCACGAGCAGTACTTC

V gene: TRBV5-4
D gene: -
clone size: -
J gene: TRBJ1-2
CDR3 protein: CASSTGSSNYGYTF
CDR3 DNA: TGTGCCAGCAGCACCGGTAGCTCTAACTATGGCTACACCTTC

V gene: TRBV9
D gene: -
clone size: once
J gene: TRBJ2-2
CDR3 protein: CASSVGGELFF
CDR3 DNA: TGTGCCAGCAGCGTAGGCGGGGAGCTGTTTTTT

V gene: TRBV2
D gene: TRBD2
clone size: -
J gene: TRBJ2-3
CDR3 protein: CASSEGLASDTQYF
CDR3 DNA: TGTGCCAGCAGTGAAGGACTAGCTTCAGATACGCAGTATTTT

V gene: TRBV4-2
D gene: TRBD2
clone size: -
J gene: TRBJ2-7
CDR3 protein: CASSQVAGIYEQYF
CDR3 DNA: TGTGCCAGCAGCCAAGTAGCGGGAATCTACGAGCAGTACTTC

V gene: TRBV3-1/TRBV3-2
D gene: -
clone size: -
J gene: TRBJ2-7
CDR3 protein: CASSQRLDAEQYF
CDR3 DNA: TGTGCCAGCAGCCAAAGACTAGATGCCGAGCAGTACTTC

V gene: TRBV4-1
D gene: TRBD2
clone size: once
J gene: TRBJ2-5
CDR3 protein: CASSQTSVEQETQYF
CDR3 DNA: TGCGCCAGCAGCCAGACTAGCGTTGAGCAAGAGACCCAGTACTTC

V gene: TRBV6-5
D gene: TRBD2
clone size: -
J gene: TRBJ2-7
CDR3 protein: CASSYYRGGAYEQYF
CDR3 DNA: TGTGCCAGCAGTTACTATCGGGGAGGGGCGTACGAGCAGTACTTC

V gene: TRBV5-6
D gene: -
clone size: -
J gene: TRBJ2-2
CDR3 protein: CASSLVGQELFF
CDR3 DNA: TGTGCCAGCAGCTTGGTAGGACAGGAGCTGTTTTTT

V gene: TRBV6-5
D gene: TRBD1
clone size: -
J gene: TRBJ2-3
CDR3 protein: CAGQKGQGTDTQYF
CDR3 DNA: TGTGCCGGCCAGAAGGGACAGGGGACAGATACGCAGTATTTT

V gene: TRBV9
D gene: TRBD2
clone size: -
J gene: TRBJ2-4
CDR3 protein: CASSATAGAKNIQYF
CDR3 DNA: TGTGCCAGCAGCGCCACAGCGGGGGCCAAAAACATTCAGTACTTC

V gene: TRBV18
D gene: TRBD1
clone size: -
J gene: TRBJ1-3
CDR3 protein: CASSPPRGNSGNTIYF
CDR3 DNA: TGTGCCAGCTCACCACCCAGGGGGAACTCTGGAAACACCATATATTTT

V gene: TRBV29-1
D gene: TRBD1
clone size: -
J gene: TRBJ1-2
CDR3 protein: CSVEDRGQGASRYGYTF
CDR3 DNA: TGCAGCGTTGAAGATCGAGGACAGGGGGCCAGTCGCTATGGCTACACCTTC

V gene: TRBV20-1
D gene: -
clone size: -
J gene: TRBJ2-5
CDR3 protein: CSASGPTVLQETQYF
CDR3 DNA: TGCAGTGCTAGTGGTCCGACGGTACTACAAGAGACCCAGTACTTC

V gene: TRBV7-8
D gene: TRBD2
clone size: -
J gene: TRBJ2-6
CDR3 protein: CASSQSGLAGITGSGANVLTF
CDR3 DNA: TGTGCCAGCAGCCAATCGGGACTAGCGGGGATCACCGGGTCTGGGGCCAACGTCCTGACTTTC

V gene: TRBV19
D gene: -
clone size: few
J gene: TRBJ1-4
CDR3 protein: CASSMRWGEKLFF
CDR3 DNA: TGTGCCAGTAGTATGCGATGGGGGGAAAAACTGTTTTTT

V gene: TRBV9
D gene: -
clone size: -
J gene: TRBJ2-2
CDR3 protein: CASSVEPSRNTGELFF
CDR3 DNA: TGTGCCAGCAGCGTAGAGCCTAGCCGGAACACCGGGGAGCTGTTTTTT

V gene: TRBV19
D gene: -
clone size: -
J gene: TRBJ2-6
CDR3 protein: CASSAGRQITKRANVLTF
CDR3 DNA: TGTGCCAGTAGTGCCGGTAGACAAATCACAAAGCGGGCCAACGTCCTGACTTTC

V gene: TRBV5-8
D gene: -
clone size: -
J gene: TRBJ1-4
CDR3 protein: CASSRKGGSTNEKLFF
CDR3 DNA: TGTGCCAGCAGCCGAAAAGGCGGGTCAACTAATGAAAAACTGTTTTTT

V gene: TRBV3-1/TRBV3-2
D gene: -
clone size: -
J gene: TRBJ2-5
CDR3 protein: CASNYRVQETQYF
CDR3 DNA: TGTGCCAGCAACTACAGGGTTCAAGAGACCCAGTACTTC

V gene: TRBV6-4
D gene: -
clone size: -
J gene: TRBJ1-1
CDR3 protein: CASSPDSYTEAFF
CDR3 DNA: TGTGCCAGCAGCCCGGACAGCTACACTGAAGCTTTCTTT

V gene: TRBV4-1
D gene: TRBD1
clone size: -
J gene: TRBJ1-6
CDR3 protein: CASSQQDRVNSPLHF
CDR3 DNA: TGCGCCAGCAGCCAACAGGACAGGGTAAATTCACCCCTCCACTTT

V gene: TRBV28
D gene: -
clone size: -
J gene: TRBJ1-6
CDR3 protein: CASSLEHLASPLHF
CDR3 DNA: TGTGCCAGCAGTTTAGAACACTTGGCTTCACCCCTCCACTTT

V gene: TRBV11-3
D gene: -
clone size: -
J gene: TRBJ2-1
CDR3 protein: CASSSWSNEQFF
CDR3 DNA: TGTGCCAGCAGCTCATGGAGTAATGAGCAGTTCTTC

V gene: TRBV5-1
D gene: TRBD1
clone size: -
J gene: TRBJ2-7
CDR3 protein: CASSVRTGLSYEQYF
CDR3 DNA: TGCGCCAGCAGCGTCAGGACAGGGCTATCCTACGAGCAGTACTTC

V gene: TRBV5-1
D gene: -
clone size: -
J gene: TRBJ1-1
CDR3 protein: CASSQNTEAFF
CDR3 DNA: TGCGCCAGCAGTCAGAACACTGAAGCTTTCTTT

V gene: TRBV19
D gene: -
clone size: -
J gene: TRBJ1-2
CDR3 protein: CASTKARGSNYGYTF
CDR3 DNA: TGTGCCAGTACCAAAGCAAGGGGATCTAACTATGGCTACACCTTC

V gene: TRBV7-2
D gene: TRBD1
clone size: -
J gene: TRBJ2-1
CDR3 protein: CASSLGGWTGPNEQFF
CDR3 DNA: TGTGCCAGCAGCTTAGGGGGGTGGACAGGACCCAATGAGCAGTTCTTC

V gene: TRBV9
D gene: -
clone size: -
J gene: TRBJ1-2
CDR3 protein: CASRSAGDYGYTF
CDR3 DNA: TGTGCCAGCAGGTCGGCAGGGGACTATGGCTACACCTTC

V gene: TRBV5-1
D gene: -
clone size: -
J gene: TRBJ1-1
CDR3 protein: CASSKEQNTEAFF
CDR3 DNA: TGCGCCAGCAGCAAAGAACAGAACACTGAAGCTTTCTTT

V gene: TRBV5-4
D gene: TRBD1
clone size: -
J gene: TRBJ1-1
CDR3 protein: CASSLVGQGASTEAFF
CDR3 DNA: TGTGCCAGCAGCTTGGTGGGACAGGGGGCGAGCACTGAAGCTTTCTTT

V gene: TRBV19
D gene: -
clone size: -
J gene: TRBJ1-5
CDR3 protein: CASRNTRQGNQPQHF
CDR3 DNA: TGTGCCAGTAGGAACACTCGGCAGGGCAATCAGCCCCAGCATTTT

V gene: TRBV11-2
D gene: -
clone size: -
J gene: TRBJ1-4
CDR3 protein: CATSLEARGEKLFF
CDR3 DNA: TGTGCCACCTCCTTAGAAGCCCGGGGTGAAAAACTGTTTTTT

V gene: TRBV19
D gene: -
clone size: -
J gene: TRBJ1-1
CDR3 protein: CASSIWGGTEAFF
CDR3 DNA: TGTGCCAGTAGTATTTGGGGGGGCACTGAAGCTTTCTTT

V gene: TRBV5-1
D gene: TRBD1
clone size: -
J gene: TRBJ2-6
CDR3 protein: CASSSQTGGWSGANVLTF
CDR3 DNA: TGCGCCAGCAGCTCTCAGACAGGGGGCTGGTCTGGGGCCAACGTCCTGACTTTC

V gene: TRBV7-9
D gene: -
clone size: -
J gene: TRBJ1-1
CDR3 protein: CASSFTGTTEAFF
CDR3 DNA: TGTGCCAGCAGCTTCACAGGCACCACTGAAGCTTTCTTT

V gene: TRBV9
D gene: -
clone size: -
J gene: TRBJ2-2
CDR3 protein: CASSANLKINALPNTGELFF
CDR3 DNA: TGTGCCAGCAGCGCCAACCTAAAGATAAACGCACTACCGAACACCGGGGAGCTGTTTTTT

V gene: TRBV7-2
D gene: -
clone size: -
J gene: TRBJ2-3
CDR3 protein: CASSLARGPDTQYF
CDR3 DNA: TGTGCCAGCAGCTTAGCGCGGGGTCCAGATACGCAGTATTTT

V gene: TRBV9
D gene: -
clone size: -
J gene: TRBJ1-1
CDR3 protein: CASGAVNTEAFF
CDR3 DNA: TGTGCCAGCGGGGCCGTGAACACTGAAGCTTTCTTT

V gene: TRBV19
D gene: TRBD1
clone size: -
J gene: TRBJ2-7
CDR3 protein: CASSLGQSSLYEQYF
CDR3 DNA: TGTGCCAGTAGTCTGGGACAGTCCTCCCTCTACGAGCAGTACTTC

V gene: TRBV18
D gene: -
clone size: -
J gene: TRBJ2-3
CDR3 protein: CASSPSWGPTDTQYF
CDR3 DNA: TGTGCCAGCTCACCATCGTGGGGGCCCACAGATACGCAGTATTTT

V gene: TRBV27
D gene: -
clone size: -
J gene: TRBJ2-1
CDR3 protein: CASSLEGYNEQFF
CDR3 DNA: TGTGCCAGCAGTTTAGAAGGGTACAATGAGCAGTTCTTC

V gene: TRBV12-3/TRBV12-4
D gene: TRBD2
clone size: -
J gene: TRBJ2-1
CDR3 protein: CASKRLAEQFF
CDR3 DNA: TGTGCCAGCAAGCGACTAGCGGAGCAGTTCTTC

V gene: TRBV3-1/TRBV3-2
D gene: -
clone size: -
J gene: TRBJ2-3
CDR3 protein: CASSQGRSPRGGDSTDTQYF
CDR3 DNA: TGTGCCAGCAGCCAAGGGAGATCGCCCAGAGGGGGGGATAGCACAGATACGCAGTATTTT

V gene: TRBV2
D gene: TRBD1
clone size: -
J gene: TRBJ1-2
CDR3 protein: CASRDRTGGTGYTF
CDR3 DNA: TGTGCCAGCAGGGACAGGACAGGGGGAACTGGCTACACCTTC

V gene: TRBV27
D gene: -
clone size: -
J gene: TRBJ2-7
CDR3 protein: CASSSLGLYEQYF
CDR3 DNA: TGTGCCAGCAGTTCCTTAGGATTATACGAGCAGTACTTC

V gene: TRBV11-1
D gene: TRBD1
clone size: -
J gene: TRBJ1-1
CDR3 protein: CASSTYLRGRTEAFF
CDR3 DNA: TGTGCCAGCAGCACTTATCTCAGGGGGAGGACTGAAGCTTTCTTT

V gene: TRBV2
D gene: -
clone size: once
J gene: TRBJ1-4
CDR3 protein: CASSFRRSPWEEKLFF
CDR3 DNA: TGTGCCAGCAGTTTTCGAAGGTCTCCGTGGGAAGAAAAACTGTTTTTT

V gene: TRBV2
D gene: -
clone size: -
J gene: TRBJ2-4
CDR3 protein: CASSDPPRGAKNIQYF
CDR3 DNA: TGTGCCAGCAGTGACCCGCCTCGGGGGGCCAAAAACATTCAGTACTTC

V gene: TRBV13
D gene: -
clone size: few
J gene: TRBJ1-3
CDR3 protein: CASSLLAGNTIYF
CDR3 DNA: TGTGCCAGCAGCCTCCTGGCTGGAAACACCATATATTTT

V gene: TRBV5-8
D gene: -
clone size: -
J gene: TRBJ2-7
CDR3 protein: CASSYPRDIPHEQYF
CDR3 DNA: TGTGCCAGCAGCTACCCCCGAGACATTCCCCACGAGCAGTACTTC

V gene: TRBV11-2
D gene: TRBD1
clone size: -
J gene: TRBJ2-7
CDR3 protein: CASSLLLTGLMGEQYF
CDR3 DNA: TGTGCCAGCAGCTTATTATTGACAGGGTTAATGGGGGAGCAGTACTTC

V gene: TRBV18
D gene: -
clone size: -
J gene: TRBJ1-3
CDR3 protein: CASSPGGSGNTIYF
CDR3 DNA: TGTGCCAGCTCACCAGGGGGCTCTGGAAACACCATATATTTT